This T cell receptor (beta chain) appears in the sequencing data of a study of blood T cell repertoires in COVID-19. Background on the study: The cDNA or gDNA used as material had been derived from T cells, B-cell-depleted T cells, or PBMCs.

The germline gives CDR1 SGHVS, CDR2 FQNEAQ. This CDR3 region has 13 residues. V shed 5 bases and J shed 7 bases, with 14 bases lying between them. Clones were read by immunoSEQ multiplex PCR, and TCRdb kept only the in-frame ones, dropping some. The data show some 150,000 clones, 86% seen once. The V and J genes are TRBV7-8 and TRBJ2-5; D is possibly TRBD2 (6 bases). This receptor was obtained from a woman aged 55-69 years with acute or convalescent COVID-19. The sample was peripheral blood. The CDR3 is CASSQTRRGTQYF. CDR3 bases: TGTGCCAGCAGCCAGACTAGAAGAGGGACCCAGTACTTC. Full variable domain (remainder filled in from reference TRBV7-8 and TRBJ2-5): GAGVSQSPRYKVAKRGQDVALRCDPISGHVSLFWYQQALGQGPEFLTYFQNEAQLDKSGLPSDRFFAERPEGSVSTLKIQRTQQEDSAVYLCASSQTRRGTQYFGPGTRLLVL.